The clone carrying this T cell receptor beta chain was counted between two and nine times. Authors' data handling: The authors estimated nucleated cell counts from reference gene primer amplification. TCRdb's copy holds only in-frame clones and misses some; the assay was immunoSEQ multiplex PCR. That table is the source of V, J and clone size, and D and trimming were worked out from the DNA. This table holds some 120,000 clones, approximately 87% found once. This sample is drawn from a study of blood T cell repertoires in COVID-19. Study-level information: Italy, Spain and the United States were the sources of the convalescent and acute COVID-19 samples. The cDNA or gDNA used as material had been derived from T cells, B-cell-depleted T cells, or PBMCs.

V shed 8 bases and J 3 bases; nucleotides not matched to a gene: 10. There are 14 residues in the CDR3. From germline, CDR1 is LNHDA and CDR2 SQIVND (reference sequence). The chain joins TRBV19 to TRBJ2-7; 7 bases line up with TRBD2. Sequences were obtained from peripheral blood. This receptor was identified in a woman aged 60-75 years with acute or convalescent COVID-19. The CDR3 nucleotides read TGTGCCAGTTCGCCGGGACTAACAATCTACGAGCAGTACTTC. It yields the protein CASSPGLTIYEQYF.